These 18 T cell receptor beta chains were all obtained from the same sample, sequenced in a study of T cells in Graves' hyperthyroidism and ophthalmopathy. Amplification of TCR beta CDR3 regions was performed using RNA transcripts as template. The HTBI primer set was used in a first-round RT-PCR of the TCR CDR3. TCRdb re-derived calls from the multiplex PCR reads in MiXCR, one entry per CDR3 protein. The table has 640,000 or so distinct CDR3 sequences, over 12% seen once; the top ten hold roughly 7.7%. The sequenced sample was blood. These receptors were collected from a young woman with Graves' ophthalmopathy.

This clonotype was counted ten times or more. CDR3: CASGLVQSEQYF. Here the CDR3 DNA reads TGTGCTAGTGGTTTGGTACAGAGTGAGCAGTACTTC. The rearrangement links TRBV12-5 to TRBJ2-7, with unresolved D. Deletions cut 0 bases from V and 7 bases from J, with 7 bases between. The CDR3 spans 12 residues. Looked up from germline, CDR1 is LGHNT and CDR2 is FRNRAP.

Many counts were recorded for this clonotype. The genes are TRBV28 and TRBJ2-6, with TRBD1 as a possible D gene (6 bases). Germline-derived CDR1 and CDR2 are MDHEN and SYDVKM. CDR3 size: 18 residues. With 4 bases removed from V and 0 bases from J, the gap between germline ends came to 16 bases. The CDR3 is CASSSPTGLISGANVLTF. For the CDR3, the DNA is TGTGCCAGCAGTTCCCCCACAGGGTTGATCTCTGGGGCCAACGTCCTGACTTTC.

There are a few counts of this clonotype. This chain joins TRBV2 and TRBJ1-4; D might be TRBD1 (5 bases). Between the trimmed V and J ends, which lost 0 bases and 8 bases, there was a span of 16 bases. CDR1 is SNHLY, CDR2 FYNNEI, per germline. The CDR3 consists of 16 residues. The CDR3 sequence is CASSEARTWGGEKLFF. The CDR3 DNA follows: TGTGCCAGCAGTGAAGCCCGAACCTGGGGCGGAGAAAAACTGTTTTTT.

At least ten counts were recorded for this clonotype. The chain recombines TRBV9 with TRBJ2-7; maybe TRBD2 (6 bases). Germline values: CDR1 SGDLS, CDR2 YYNGEE. V lost 0 bases, J lost 3 bases, and 13 bases lay in between. The CDR3 runs to 15 residues. The CDR3 is CASSVGGERGYEQYF. CDR3 bases: TGTGCCAGCAGCGTAGGGGGGGAGAGAGGCTACGAGCAGTACTTC. Looking up the rest from reference TRBV9 and TRBJ2-7 gives the full variable domain: DSGVTQTPKHLITATGQRVTLRCSPRSGDLSVYWYQQSLDQGLQFLIQYYNGEERAKGNILERFSAQQFPDLHSELNLSSLELGDSALYFCASSVGGERGYEQYFGPGTRLTVT.

As to this clonotype: A read error is possible here, since a much larger clone lies one base away. V gene TRBV9 combines with J gene TRBJ2-2; TRBD2 matches 13 bases. Per germline, CDR1 SGDLS and CDR2 YYNGEE. The CDR3 is 17 amino acids. CDR3 in amino acids: CASSELTSGRNTGGLFF. For the CDR3, the DNA is TGTGCCAGCAGTGAGCTGACTAGCGGGAGGAACACCGGGGGGCTGTTTTTT.

In this sample, this clonotype turned up many times. Mismatch with germline at one junction end may stem from a read error. This sequence joins TRBV5-1 and TRBJ2-7, with 14 bases aligning to TRBD2. Germline CDR1 and CDR2: SGHRS and YFSETQ. There are 17 residues in the CDR3. Written as DNA, the CDR3 is TGCGCCAGCAGCCCGGGGACTAGCGGGAGCCCCTCCTTCGAGCAGTACTTC. It translates to CASSPGTSGSPSFEQYF.

This clonotype was counted many times. The chain combines TRBV3-1 with TRBJ2-1, with D maybe TRBD1 (6 bases). The CDR3 is 16 residues long. V was pared by 4 bases and J by 5 bases, with 18 bases between. Germline CDR1 is LGHDT and CDR2 is YNNKEL (reference sequence). The CDR3 nucleotides are TGTGCCAGCAGCCCGGCGCAGGGGTTTTTCGACAATGAGCAGTTCTTC. This codes for CASSPAQGFFDNEQFF.

Ten or more counts support this clonotype. This chain connects TRBV27 to TRBJ2-1, with TRBD1 identical over 7 bases. Germline trimming cut 2 bases from V and 3 bases from J; bases unmatched to any gene: 7. The CDR3 runs to 16 residues. Germline V lookup: CDR1 MNHEY, CDR2 SMNVEV (reference sequence). The CDR3 bases are TGTGCCAGCAGTTTAGGCAGGGGGACAGACTACAATGAGCAGTTCTTC. Encoded protein: CASSLGRGTDYNEQFF.

This clonotype was picked up many times. This CDR3 is CASSPGGAGLDTEAFF. The CDR3 DNA reads TGTGCCAGCAGCCCAGGGGGGGCAGGGTTGGACACTGAAGCTTTCTTT. The J gene is TRBJ1-1, the V gene TRBV13; 7 nucleotides agree with TRBD1. Losses at the gene ends were 5 bases for V and 3 bases for J; bases not matched to a gene: 12. Germline assignment: CDR1 PRHDT and CDR2 FYEKMQ (reference sequence). This CDR3 region has 16 residues. Drawing the rest from reference TRBV13 and TRBJ1-1, the complete variable domain is AAGVIQSPRHLIKEKRETATLKCYPIPRHDTVYWYQQGPGQDPQFLISFYEKMQSDKGSIPDRFSAQQFSDYHSELNMSSLELGDSALYFCASSPGGAGLDTEAFFGQGTRLTVV.

Comments on this clonotype: A read error may explain this, as a much larger clone is one base away. CDR3 nucleotides: TGCAGTGTTCCTAGGGGGAGGGCCGGGGAGACCCAGTACTTC. Translated: CSVPRGRAGETQYF. The V and J genes are TRBV20-1 and TRBJ2-5; a possible D gene is TRBD2 (7 bases). This CDR3 has 14 residues. Looked up from germline, CDR1 is DFQATT and CDR2 is SNEGSKA (reference sequence). With 7 bases removed from V and 5 bases from J, the gap between germline ends came to 20 bases.

This clonotype was detected a few times. The chain has TRBV18 and TRBJ1-3; D is unclear. CDR3 length: 14 amino acids. Germline V gene lookup returns CDR1 KGHSH and CDR2 LQKENI. V gave up 2 bases and J gave up 3 bases, with 8 bases separating them. The CDR3 sequence: CASSPAGDGNTIYF. CDR3 coding DNA: TGTGCCAGCTCACCAGCGGGAGATGGAAACACCATATATTTT.

There are many counts of this clonotype. The gene calls are TRBV4-1 and TRBJ2-7; D perhaps matches TRBD1 (6 bases). Per the germline V gene, CDR1 is MGHRA and CDR2 is YSYEKL. V shed 0 bases and J shed 3 bases, with 15 bases lying between them. This CDR3 contains 16 residues. The DNA of the CDR3 is TGCGCCAGCAGCCAAGAAAGGACAGTCATGGGCTACGAGCAGTACTTC. Amino acid sequence: CASSQERTVMGYEQYF.

This clonotype was counted a few times. This chain uses TRBV12-5 with TRBJ2-3; D remains unclear. CDR3 length equals 14 residues. CDR1 is LGHNT, CDR2 FRNRAP, per germline. Trimming stripped 3 bases from V and 6 bases from J, with 13 bases between. CDR3: CASGFALDMDTQYF. DNA for the CDR3: TGTGCTAGTGGTTTCGCCCTCGACATGGATACGCAGTATTTT.

In its sample, this clonotype was seen many times. V and J are TRBV4-3 and TRBJ2-7; D may correspond to TRBD1 or TRBD2 (5 bases each). The V end was cut by 0 bases, the J end by 7 bases, with 16 bases between. This CDR3 contains 15 residues. Germline assignment: CDR1 LGHNA and CDR2 YSLEER. Here the CDR3 DNA reads TGCGCCAGCAGCCAAGAGGACGGGACGTATAGAGAGCAGTACTTC. This gives the protein CASSQEDGTYREQYF.

This clonotype came up many times. The rearrangement joins TRBV27 to TRBJ1-1; maybe TRBD1 (5 bases). Germline V CDR1 and CDR2: MNHEY, SMNVEV (reference sequence). V lost 8 bases to trimming and J lost 3 bases, with 10 bases between them. The CDR3 extends over 12 amino acids. The CDR3 nucleotides read TGTGCCAGCGCCACAGGCTACACTGAAGCTTTCTTT. Encoded protein: CASATGYTEAFF.

The chain joins TRBV6-5 to TRBJ1-2; 7 bases line up with TRBD1. The CDR3 is made up of 15 amino acids. Per germline, CDR1 MNHEY and CDR2 SVGAGI. V gave up 0 bases and J gave up 1 base; unmatched junction bases: 2. Written as DNA, the CDR3 is TGTGCCAGCAGTTACTCGGGACAGAGTAACTATGGCTACACCTTC. Residues: CASSYSGQSNYGYTF.

The V and J genes are TRBV7-9 and TRBJ2-7; tentatively, D is TRBD2 (5 bases). CDR3 length: 15 residues. CDR1 and CDR2 from the germline V gene are SEHNR and FQNEAQ (reference sequence). V lost 1 base and J lost 2, with 12 bases in between. Written as DNA, the CDR3 is TGTGCCAGCAGCTTAGTAGAGGGCCTTACCTACGAGCAGTACTTC. It specifies CASSLVEGLTYEQYF. The full variable domain, rest sourced from reference TRBV7-9 and TRBJ2-7, is DTGVSQNPRHKITKRGQNVTFRCDPISEHNRLYWYRQTLGQGPEFLTYFQNEAQLEKSRLLSDRFSAERPKGSFSTLEIQRTEQGDSAMYLCASSLVEGLTYEQYFGPGTRLTVT.

Only a few counts were recorded for this clonotype. The chain is built from TRBV29-1 and TRBJ1-1; 8 bases map to TRBD1. CDR1 and CDR2 from the germline V gene are SQVTM and ANQGSEA. The V and J ends lost 7 bases and 0 bases, in that order; junction bases with no gene match: 16. The CDR3 runs to 17 residues. The CDR3 DNA reads as TGCAGCGGGGTCGTTTACGGACAGGGAGATATGAACACTGAAGCTTTCTTT. It is translated as CSGVVYGQGDMNTEAFF.